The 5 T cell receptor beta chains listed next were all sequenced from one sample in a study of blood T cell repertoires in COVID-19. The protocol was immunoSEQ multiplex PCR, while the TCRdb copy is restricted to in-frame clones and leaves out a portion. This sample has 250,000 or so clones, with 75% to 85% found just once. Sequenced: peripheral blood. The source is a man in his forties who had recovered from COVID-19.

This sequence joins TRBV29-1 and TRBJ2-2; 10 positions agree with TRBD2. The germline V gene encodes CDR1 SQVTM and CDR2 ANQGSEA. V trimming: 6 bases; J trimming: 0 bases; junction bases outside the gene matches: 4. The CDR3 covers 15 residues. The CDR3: CSVRLAGTNTGELFF. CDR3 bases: TGCAGCGTAAGACTAGCGGGCACGAACACCGGGGAGCTGTTTTTT.

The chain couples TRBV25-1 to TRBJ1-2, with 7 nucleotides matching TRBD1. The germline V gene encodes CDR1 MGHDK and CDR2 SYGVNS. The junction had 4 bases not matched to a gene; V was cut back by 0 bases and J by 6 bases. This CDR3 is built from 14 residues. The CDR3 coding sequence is TGTGCCAGCAGTGAATATGGACAGGATCATGGCTACACCTTC. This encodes CASSEYGQDHGYTF.

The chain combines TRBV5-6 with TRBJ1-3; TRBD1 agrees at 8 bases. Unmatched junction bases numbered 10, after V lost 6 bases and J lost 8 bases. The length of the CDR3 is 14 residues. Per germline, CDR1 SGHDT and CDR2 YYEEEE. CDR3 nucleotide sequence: TGTGCCAGCAAACCGCTGGGACAGGCGGACACCATATATTTT. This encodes CASKPLGQADTIYF. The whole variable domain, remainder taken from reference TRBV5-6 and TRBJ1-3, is DAGVTQSPTHLIKTRGQQVTLRCSPKSGHDTVSWYQQALGQGPQFIFQYYEEEERQRGNFPDRFSGHQFPNYSSELNVNALLLGDSALYLCASKPLGQADTIYFGEGSWLTVV.

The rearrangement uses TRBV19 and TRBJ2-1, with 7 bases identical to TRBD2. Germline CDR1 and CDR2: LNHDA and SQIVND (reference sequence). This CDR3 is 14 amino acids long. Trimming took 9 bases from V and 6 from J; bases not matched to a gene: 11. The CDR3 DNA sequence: TGTGCCAGCTCCTGGGCTAGCGGTTCCAATGAGCAGTTCTTC. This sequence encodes CASSWASGSNEQFF.

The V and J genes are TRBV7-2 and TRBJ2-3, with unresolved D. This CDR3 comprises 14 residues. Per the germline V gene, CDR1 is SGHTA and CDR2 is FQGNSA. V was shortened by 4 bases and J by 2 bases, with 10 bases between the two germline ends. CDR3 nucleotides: TGTGCCAGCAGCTCTATTACCCTCACAGATACGCAGTATTTT. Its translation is CASSSITLTDTQYF. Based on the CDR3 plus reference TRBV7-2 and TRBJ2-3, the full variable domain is GAGVSQSPSNKVTEKGKDVELRCDPISGHTALYWYRQSLGQGLEFLIYFQGNSAPDKSGLPSDRFSAERTGGSVSTLTIQRTQQEDSAVYLCASSSITLTDTQYFGPGTRLTVL.